The source of this T cell receptor (beta chain) is a study of cytomegalovirus exposure and HLA in healthy donors. V shed 7 bases and J shed 6 bases, with 25 bases lying between them. CDR3 length equals 16 residues. Germline CDR1 is MNHEY and CDR2 is SMNVEV (reference sequence). In the PCR, 60 Vbeta and 13 Jbeta primers were used. Sequencing used immunoSEQ multiplex PCR; TCRdb keeps in-frame clones, though not all of them. The data hold fewer than 200,000 clones, with 75% to 90% observed a single time. With respect to this clone: Its specificity is not known.

Overall study results and limits: Rarity marked most TCR sequences, yet some public TCRs occurred in many donors.

What was sequenced was PBMCs. The chain has TRBV27 and TRBJ2-7; weak D call: TRBD2 (5 bases). The sequence was collected from a boy younger than 10 in good health and CMV-seronegative. CDR3 sequence (DNA): TGTGCCAGCACCTCCCGACCCGGGGTGGTGTTGGGCGAGCAGTACTTC. This codes for CASTSRPGVVLGEQYF.